These T cell receptor beta chains were read from a single sample in a study of T cell clones after liver transplantation. The repertoire was sequenced with immunoSEQ multiplex PCR; TCRdb's copy has only in-frame clones and lacks some. The sample lists 20,000 to 30,000 clones; approximately 68% were seen once. Here the sequenced sample was CD4+ T cells from blood, taken before liver transplant. The source of these receptors is a human donor who received a liver transplant. The CDR3 runs from the conserved cysteine through the conserved F or W. A D gene is named only where the DNA matches it firmly. Clone size is given for some rows only: seen once, a few or many times, or a class if the clone is expanded.

D gene: -
J gene: TRBJ1-2
clone size: -
V gene: TRBV11-2
CDR3 protein: CASSLSRVSGYTF
CDR3 DNA: TGTGCCAGCAGCTTATCGCGGGTCAGTGGCTACACCTTC

D gene: TRBD2
J gene: TRBJ2-3
clone size: -
V gene: TRBV9
CDR3 protein: CASSDGRGGRADTQYF
CDR3 DNA: TGTGCCAGCAGCGATGGGCGGGGGGGCCGCGCAGATACGCAGTATTTT

D gene: TRBD1
J gene: TRBJ2-2
clone size: once
V gene: TRBV19
CDR3 protein: CASGRTGVYPNTGELFF
CDR3 DNA: TGTGCCAGTGGAAGGACAGGGGTCTATCCGAACACCGGGGAGCTGTTTTTT

D gene: TRBD2
J gene: TRBJ2-3
clone size: -
V gene: TRBV19
CDR3 protein: CASSSSGSTDTQYF
CDR3 DNA: TGTGCCAGTAGTTCTAGCGGGAGCACAGATACGCAGTATTTT

D gene: -
J gene: TRBJ2-1
clone size: -
V gene: TRBV18
CDR3 protein: CASSPPSGKANEQFF
CDR3 DNA: TGTGCCAGCTCACCACCATCAGGGAAGGCCAATGAGCAGTTCTTC

D gene: -
J gene: TRBJ2-2
clone size: -
V gene: TRBV19
CDR3 protein: CASKRGTTKSTGELFF
CDR3 DNA: TGTGCCAGTAAAAGGGGGACTACGAAGAGCACCGGGGAGCTGTTTTTT

D gene: TRBD1
J gene: TRBJ1-6
clone size: once
V gene: TRBV6-6
CDR3 protein: CASSYSGQGESPLHF
CDR3 DNA: TGTGCCAGCAGTTACTCAGGGCAGGGGGAGTCACCCCTCCACTTT

D gene: TRBD2
J gene: TRBJ2-2
clone size: few
V gene: TRBV5-1
CDR3 protein: CASSLDPSGSGGELFF
CDR3 DNA: TGCGCCAGCAGCTTGGATCCTAGCGGGAGTGGCGGGGAGCTGTTTTTT

D gene: -
J gene: TRBJ1-6
clone size: -
V gene: TRBV11-2
CDR3 protein: CASSLDPSYNSPLHF
CDR3 DNA: TGTGCCAGCAGCTTAGACCCCAGCTATAATTCACCCCTCCACTTT

D gene: TRBD1
J gene: TRBJ1-4
clone size: -
V gene: TRBV5-1
CDR3 protein: CASSLDRGREKLFF
CDR3 DNA: TGCGCCAGCAGCCTGGACAGGGGGAGGGAAAAACTGTTTTTT

D gene: -
J gene: TRBJ1-4
clone size: few
V gene: TRBV6-5
CDR3 protein: CASRRASYNEKLFF
CDR3 DNA: TGTGCCAGCAGACGCGCGAGTTATAATGAAAAACTGTTTTTT

D gene: -
J gene: TRBJ2-2
clone size: few
V gene: TRBV11-3
CDR3 protein: CASSLGGSSNTGELFF
CDR3 DNA: TGTGCCAGCAGCTTAGGGGGCAGTTCGAACACCGGGGAGCTGTTTTTT

D gene: TRBD1
J gene: TRBJ1-2
clone size: -
V gene: TRBV18
CDR3 protein: CASSPRGQGANYGYTF
CDR3 DNA: TGTGCCAGCTCACCACGTGGACAGGGGGCGAACTATGGCTACACCTTC

D gene: -
J gene: TRBJ2-1
clone size: -
V gene: TRBV7-9
CDR3 protein: CASSTGNEQFF
CDR3 DNA: TGTGCCAGCAGTACCGGCAATGAGCAGTTCTTC

D gene: TRBD1
J gene: TRBJ1-2
clone size: -
V gene: TRBV28
CDR3 protein: CASSWMTGSYGYTF
CDR3 DNA: TGTGCCAGCAGCTGGATGACAGGGTCTTATGGCTACACCTTC

D gene: -
J gene: TRBJ2-2
clone size: -
V gene: TRBV7-2
CDR3 protein: CASSPGPPTGELFF
CDR3 DNA: TGTGCCAGCAGCCCCGGACCTCCCACCGGGGAGCTGTTTTTT

D gene: -
J gene: TRBJ2-3
clone size: -
V gene: TRBV10-3
CDR3 protein: CAIHSGRTQYF
CDR3 DNA: TGTGCCATCCATAGCGGACGTACGCAGTATTTT

D gene: -
J gene: TRBJ1-4
clone size: -
V gene: TRBV7-9
CDR3 protein: CASSHPRGGPTNEKLFF
CDR3 DNA: TGTGCCAGCAGCCACCCGCGCGGAGGCCCGACTAATGAAAAACTGTTTTTT

D gene: -
J gene: TRBJ2-1
clone size: -
V gene: TRBV7-9
CDR3 protein: CASSRRDNLDNEQFF
CDR3 DNA: TGTGCCAGCAGCCGGAGGGACAACCTGGACAATGAGCAGTTCTTC

D gene: TRBD1
J gene: TRBJ2-1
clone size: -
V gene: TRBV19
CDR3 protein: CASSPRRTGATHNEQFF
CDR3 DNA: TGTGCCAGTAGTCCCCGTCGGACAGGGGCTACCCACAATGAGCAGTTCTTC

D gene: TRBD2
J gene: TRBJ2-2
clone size: -
V gene: TRBV11-3
CDR3 protein: CASSLIGLAVNTGELFF
CDR3 DNA: TGTGCCAGCAGCTTAATCGGACTAGCCGTAAACACCGGGGAGCTGTTTTTT

D gene: -
J gene: TRBJ1-5
clone size: few
V gene: TRBV7-7
CDR3 protein: CASSSGPDQPQHF
CDR3 DNA: TGTGCCAGCAGCTCAGGTCCAGATCAGCCCCAGCATTTT

D gene: -
J gene: TRBJ1-2
clone size: once
V gene: TRBV6-1
CDR3 protein: CASSWGRGNSYTF
CDR3 DNA: TGTGCCAGCAGTTGGGGCCGCGGGAACAGCTACACCTTC

D gene: TRBD1
J gene: TRBJ1-1
clone size: -
V gene: TRBV6-6
CDR3 protein: CASSYSTGGTEAFF
CDR3 DNA: TGTGCCAGCAGTTACTCTACAGGGGGCACTGAAGCTTTCTTT

D gene: TRBD1
J gene: TRBJ1-5
clone size: few
V gene: TRBV4-3
CDR3 protein: CASSQTTGVSNQPQHF
CDR3 DNA: TGCGCCAGCAGCCAAACCACAGGGGTGAGCAATCAGCCCCAGCATTTT

D gene: -
J gene: TRBJ1-6
clone size: -
V gene: TRBV30
CDR3 protein: CAWSLSRNSPLHF
CDR3 DNA: TGTGCCTGGAGTCTTTCCCGCAATTCACCCCTCCACTTT

D gene: -
J gene: TRBJ2-1
clone size: once
V gene: TRBV4-1
CDR3 protein: CASSAGVEARYNEQFF
CDR3 DNA: TGCGCCAGCAGCGCCGGAGTGGAGGCGCGTTACAATGAGCAGTTCTTC

D gene: TRBD1
J gene: TRBJ1-1
clone size: few
V gene: TRBV5-1
CDR3 protein: CASSLTGTGQNTEAFF
CDR3 DNA: TGCGCCAGCAGCTTAACCGGGACAGGGCAGAACACTGAAGCTTTCTTT

D gene: TRBD1
J gene: TRBJ2-2
clone size: -
V gene: TRBV28
CDR3 protein: CASRSGQSTGELFF
CDR3 DNA: TGTGCCAGCAGATCGGGACAGTCCACCGGGGAGCTGTTTTTT

D gene: TRBD1
J gene: TRBJ2-5
clone size: -
V gene: TRBV7-9
CDR3 protein: CASSFQGGAAETQYF
CDR3 DNA: TGTGCCAGCAGCTTCCAAGGGGGCGCGGCCGAGACCCAGTACTTC

D gene: -
J gene: TRBJ1-5
clone size: few
V gene: TRBV29-1
CDR3 protein: CSVGNRANQPQHF
CDR3 DNA: TGCAGCGTTGGAAACAGGGCGAATCAGCCCCAGCATTTT

D gene: TRBD1
J gene: TRBJ1-6
clone size: -
V gene: TRBV9
CDR3 protein: CASSPADRRYNSPLHF
CDR3 DNA: TGTGCCAGCAGCCCCGCGGACAGGAGGTATAATTCACCCCTCCACTTT

D gene: -
J gene: TRBJ2-3
clone size: -
V gene: TRBV7-8
CDR3 protein: CASSFRGWVTDTQYF
CDR3 DNA: TGTGCCAGCAGCTTTCGGGGTTGGGTTACAGATACGCAGTATTTT

D gene: -
J gene: TRBJ1-5
clone size: few
V gene: TRBV7-2
CDR3 protein: CASSLGSGAGNQPQHF
CDR3 DNA: TGTGCCAGCAGCTTAGGTTCAGGGGCAGGCAATCAGCCCCAGCATTTT

D gene: -
J gene: TRBJ1-3
clone size: -
V gene: TRBV21-1
CDR3 protein: CASSNPPVRGIISGNTIYF
CDR3 DNA: TGTGCCAGCAGCAACCCCCCGGTTCGGGGGATAATCTCTGGAAACACCATATATTTT

D gene: -
J gene: TRBJ1-5
clone size: -
V gene: TRBV6-1
CDR3 protein: CASSEGGHQNQPQHF
CDR3 DNA: TGTGCCAGCAGTGAGGGGGGCCACCAGAATCAGCCCCAGCATTTT

D gene: -
J gene: TRBJ1-1
clone size: -
V gene: TRBV7-2
CDR3 protein: CASSLVGLNTEAFF
CDR3 DNA: TGTGCCAGCAGCTTAGTAGGATTGAACACTGAAGCTTTCTTT

D gene: TRBD2
J gene: TRBJ2-3
clone size: -
V gene: TRBV10-2
CDR3 protein: CASSEDTSGSTDTQYF
CDR3 DNA: TGCGCCAGCAGCGAAGACACTAGCGGCTCCACAGATACGCAGTATTTT

D gene: -
J gene: TRBJ1-1
clone size: -
V gene: TRBV6-5
CDR3 protein: CASSEGGVNTEAFF
CDR3 DNA: TGTGCCAGCAGTGAAGGCGGGGTGAACACTGAAGCTTTCTTT

D gene: TRBD1
J gene: TRBJ1-2
clone size: -
V gene: TRBV6-6
CDR3 protein: CASSLGQGGYGYTF
CDR3 DNA: TGTGCCAGCAGCCTGGGACAGGGAGGTTATGGCTACACCTTC

D gene: -
J gene: TRBJ1-4
clone size: once
V gene: TRBV20-1
CDR3 protein: CSADLGEKLFF
CDR3 DNA: TGCAGTGCTGATCTCGGGGAAAAACTGTTTTTT